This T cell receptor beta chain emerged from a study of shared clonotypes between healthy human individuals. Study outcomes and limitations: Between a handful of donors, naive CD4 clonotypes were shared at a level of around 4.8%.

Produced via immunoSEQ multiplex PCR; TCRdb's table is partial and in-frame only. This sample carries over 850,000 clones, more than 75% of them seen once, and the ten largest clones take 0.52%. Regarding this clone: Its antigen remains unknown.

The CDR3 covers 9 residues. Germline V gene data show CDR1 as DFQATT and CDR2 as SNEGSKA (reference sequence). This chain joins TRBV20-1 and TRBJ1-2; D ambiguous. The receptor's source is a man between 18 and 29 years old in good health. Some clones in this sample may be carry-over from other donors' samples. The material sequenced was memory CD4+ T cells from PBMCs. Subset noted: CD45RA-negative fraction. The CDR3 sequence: CSSDYGYTF. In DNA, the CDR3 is TGCAGCAGCGACTATGGCTACACCTTC.